Listed below are T cell receptor beta chains from one sample, sequenced in a study of Ad26.COV2.S vaccination and SARS-CoV-2 variants. Libraries were prepared by immunoSEQ multiplex PCR; TCRdb keeps only in-frame clonotypes and omits some of them. The data contain 380,000 or so clones, approximately 83% of them seen just once; the ten biggest clones take up around 7.3%. Sequences were derived from peripheral blood, sampled in a trial of Ad26.COV2.S vaccine versus placebo. All receptors derive from a person between 18 and 60 years old who received the Ad26.COV2.S COVID-19 vaccine or a placebo. The CDR3 runs from the conserved cysteine through the conserved F or W. A D gene is named only where the DNA matches it firmly. Size values are once, few and many counts, or a class for expanded clones, and some rows have none.

TRBJ1-5	14	TRBV19	NA	few	TGTGCCGGTCAAACAGGGAGGAGCAATCAGCCCCAGCATTTT	CAGQTGRSNQPQHF
TRBJ1-2	13	TRBV7-8	NA	NA	TGTGCCAGCAGCTTATATGGCAGCTATGGCTACACCTTC	CASSLYGSYGYTF
TRBJ1-1	15	TRBV2	NA	NA	TGTGCCAGCATGGCGGAGTTCTTGAGGGGCACTGAAGCTTTCTTT	CASMAEFLRGTEAFF
TRBJ1-1	14	TRBV14	TRBD1	NA	TGTGCCAGCAGCCAGACGACAGGGTTCGCTGAAGCTTTCTTT	CASSQTTGFAEAFF
TRBJ1-2	14	TRBV7-9	NA	NA	TGTGCCAGCAGTTTGGGGGTGACGGGGTACGGCCACACCTTC	CASSLGVTGYGHTF
TRBJ1-4	15	TRBV18	TRBD1	NA	TGTGCCAGCTACGGCTGGACAGGGAATGGTGAAAAACTGTTTTTT	CASYGWTGNGEKLFF
TRBJ2-3	12	TRBV29-1	NA	NA	TGCAGCGTTGACCTGGAGGTGTATACGCAGTATTTT	CSVDLEVYTQYF
TRBJ2-3	19	TRBV2	TRBD2	NA	TGTGCCAGCAGTCCTCTCCGGGACTACCTTTTCGGTAGCACAGATACGCAGTATTTT	CASSPLRDYLFGSTDTQYF
TRBJ1-6	14	TRBV6-2/TRBV6-3	NA	few	TGTGCCAGCAGTTCCGTAGCCGGGACCTTTAAACTCCACTTT	CASSSVAGTFKLHF
TRBJ2-1	13	TRBV6-5	NA	NA	TGTGCCAGCCGATACCGCCCCGACAATGAGCAGTTCTTC	CASRYRPDNEQFF
TRBJ1-4	18	TRBV12-5	NA	few	TGTGCTAGTGGTTTGACCCGTGACGGAAGGATGGATAGTGAAAAACTGTTTTTT	CASGLTRDGRMDSEKLFF
TRBJ1-5	14	TRBV4-3	TRBD1	few	TGCGCCAGCAGCCGGGACAGCTTGAATCAGCCCCAGCATTTT	CASSRDSLNQPQHF
TRBJ2-7	14	TRBV24-1	NA	NA	TGTGCCACCAGTGATTGGAGCTCCGTAGGCGAGCAGTACTTC	CATSDWSSVGEQYF
TRBJ2-6	15	TRBV7-9	NA	once	TGTGCCAGCGCCACCCCGGGCTCTGGGGCCAACGTCCTGACTTTC	CASATPGSGANVLTF
TRBJ1-6	12	TRBV7-2	NA	NA	TGTGCCAGCAGCTTCCCCCCCTCACCCCTCCACTTT	CASSFPPSPLHF
TRBJ2-5	15	TRBV7-2	NA	NA	TGTGCCAGCAGCCTGCGGACCCTCCGGGGGGAGACCCAGTACTTC	CASSLRTLRGETQYF
TRBJ1-1	16	TRBV11-2	NA	NA	TGTGCCAGCAGCTTAGCGGGGCAGTTTATGAACACTGAAGCTTTCTTT	CASSLAGQFMNTEAFF
TRBJ2-2	13	TRBV4-1	NA	NA	TGCGCCAGCAGCCTTGGGCCTCTTGAGGAGCTGTTTTTT	CASSLGPLEELFF
TRBJ2-7	16	TRBV5-1	TRBD1	NA	TGCGCCAGCAGCCCCGGACAGGGGCGCGAAGTCCACGAGCAGTACTTC	CASSPGQGREVHEQYF
TRBJ1-2	15	TRBV3-1/TRBV3-2	NA	NA	TGTGCCAGCAGCCAAGATCCTGGCAGGTGGGCTGGCTACACCTTC	CASSQDPGRWAGYTF
TRBJ1-1	14	TRBV5-4	NA	NA	TGTGCCAGCAGCTTTGACAGCTTGAACACTGAAGCTTTCTTT	CASSFDSLNTEAFF
TRBJ2-3	15	TRBV4-1	NA	NA	TGCGCCAGCAGCCCAGTTAGCGCTAGCACAGATACGCAGTATTTT	CASSPVSASTDTQYF
TRBJ2-7	14	TRBV2	TRBD1	few	TGTGCCAGCCGAGGACAGGGAGTGCCCTCTCGGCAGTACTTC	CASRGQGVPSRQYF
TRBJ2-7	15	TRBV27	TRBD2	NA	TGTGCCAGCAGTCCCCGGACTAGCGGGAGGGCGGAGCAGTACTTC	CASSPRTSGRAEQYF
TRBJ1-1	15	TRBV15	TRBD1	NA	TGTGCCACCAGCAGAGACCCTCAGGGGGTTACCGAAGCTTTCTTT	CATSRDPQGVTEAFF
TRBJ1-2	13	TRBV10-3	NA	NA	TGTGCCATCAGTGACACCTCTGCGAATGGCTACACCTTC	CAISDTSANGYTF
TRBJ1-1	12	TRBV6-2/TRBV6-3	NA	NA	TGTGCCAGCAGTTCAGTCCTCTGGCGGGGTATCTTT	CASSSVLWRGIF
TRBJ2-4	19	TRBV5-1	NA	NA	TGCGCCAGCAGCTTGGGGCTCAGGACAACCACTAAGACCAAAAACATTCAGTACTTC	CASSLGLRTTTKTKNIQYF
TRBJ2-5	15	TRBV11-3	NA	few	TGTGCCAGCAGCTTAGGGACGGACGTTCAAGAGACCCAGTACTTC	CASSLGTDVQETQYF